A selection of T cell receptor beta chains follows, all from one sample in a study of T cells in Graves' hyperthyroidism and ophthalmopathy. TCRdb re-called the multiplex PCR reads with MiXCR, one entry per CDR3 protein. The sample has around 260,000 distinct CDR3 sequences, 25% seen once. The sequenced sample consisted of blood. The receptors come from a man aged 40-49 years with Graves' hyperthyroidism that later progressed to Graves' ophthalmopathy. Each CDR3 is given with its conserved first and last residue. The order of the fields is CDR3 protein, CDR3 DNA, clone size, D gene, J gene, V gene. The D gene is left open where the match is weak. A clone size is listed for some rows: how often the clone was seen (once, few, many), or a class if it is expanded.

CASSLALSYGYTF	TGTGCCAGCAGTTTGGCCCTTAGCTATGGCTACACCTTC	-	-	TRBJ1-2	TRBV12-3/TRBV12-4
CSARPDRNYGYTF	TGCAGTGCTAGACCGGACAGGAACTATGGCTACACCTTC	-	TRBD1	TRBJ1-2	TRBV20-1
CSARRGGMASHSNQPQHF	TGCAGTGCTAGACGCGGGGGCATGGCATCCCATAGCAATCAGCCCCAGCATTTT	many	-	TRBJ1-5	TRBV20-1
CASSGGGAGYTF	TGTGCCAGCAGTGGGGGCGGTGCCGGCTACACCTTC	-	-	TRBJ1-2	TRBV6-1
CAISEVRWGQPQHF	TGTGCCATCAGTGAGGTGCGGTGGGGGCAGCCCCAGCATTTT	many	-	TRBJ1-5	TRBV10-3
CASSPNRYWVKNIQYF	TGTGCCAGCAGTCCTAACAGGTACTGGGTCAAAAACATTCAGTACTTC	-	-	TRBJ2-4	TRBV6-2/TRBV6-3
CAISEGTGDMNTEAFF	TGTGCCATCAGTGAGGGGACAGGGGACATGAACACTGAAGCTTTCTTT	-	TRBD1	TRBJ1-1	TRBV10-3
CASSPVAGPWEEAFF	TGTGCCAGCAGCCCGGTGGCAGGCCCTTGGGAAGAAGCTTTCTTT	-	-	TRBJ1-1	TRBV6-1
CASSRTAYEQYF	TGTGCCAGCAGCCGGACAGCCTACGAGCAGTACTTC	many	-	TRBJ2-7	TRBV7-2
CAWSFETEQNTEAFF	TGTGCCTGGAGCTTCGAGACCGAACAGAACACTGAAGCTTTCTTT	many	-	TRBJ1-1	TRBV30
CASSFGRERLNTEAFF	TGTGCCAGCAGCTTCGGCAGGGAGAGATTGAACACTGAAGCTTTCTTT	many	-	TRBJ1-1	TRBV7-2
CASRTGLETQYF	TGTGCCAGCAGGACAGGGCTTGAGACCCAGTACTTC	few	TRBD1	TRBJ2-5	TRBV12-3/TRBV12-4
CASSELSQETQYF	TGTGCCAGCAGCGAATTGAGTCAAGAGACCCAGTACTTC	many	-	TRBJ2-5	TRBV12-3/TRBV12-4
CASSYTGPSSGNTIYF	TGTGCCAGCAGTTACACCGGGCCATCTTCTGGAAACACCATATATTTT	many	-	TRBJ1-3	TRBV6-5
CASGEEPNYGYTF	TGTGCCAGCGGGGAGGAGCCTAACTATGGCTACACCTTC	many	-	TRBJ1-2	TRBV27
CASSIRLAEVDTQYF	TGTGCCAGTAGTATCCGACTAGCGGAGGTAGATACGCAGTATTTT	-	TRBD2	TRBJ2-3	TRBV19
CASSDRTGGPVNTEAFF	TGTGCCAGCAGTGACCGGACAGGGGGTCCCGTGAACACTGAAGCTTTCTTT	-	TRBD1	TRBJ1-1	TRBV6-4
CASTNLPAGNSPLHF	TGTGCCAGCACTAATCTCCCGGCGGGAAATTCACCCCTCCACTTT	many	-	TRBJ1-6	TRBV27
CASRAAGYEQYF	TGTGCCAGCAGGGCCGCAGGGTACGAGCAGTACTTC	many	-	TRBJ2-7	TRBV28
CASSLVSGGAGETFF	TGCGCCAGCAGCTTGGTTTCAGGCGGCGCTGGTGAAACTTTCTTT	many	-	TRBJ1-1	TRBV5-1